This T cell receptor beta chain was sequenced during a study of blood T cell repertoires in COVID-19. Overall study: Donors in the United States, Italy and Spain gave samples during acute or convalescent COVID-19. T cells, B-cell-depleted T cells, or PBMCs supplied cDNA or gDNA.

Trimming left V 5 bases short and J 2 bases short, with 12 bases between. This CDR3 comprises 15 residues. Germline CDR1 reads SGHAT; CDR2 reads FQNNGV. Some clones are missing from TCRdb's copy, which holds only in-frame ones; the method was immunoSEQ multiplex PCR. The table lists some 150,000 clones, roughly 86% of them singletons. The specimen was peripheral blood. The receptor's source is a human donor in a cohort sampled during active COVID-19. The chain employs TRBV11-2 and TRBJ1-4, with D unclear. The CDR3 DNA is TGTGCCAGCAGCCGCCGGGGTGAGACTAATGAAAAACTGTTTTTT. It encodes CASSRRGETNEKLFF.